This T cell receptor (beta chain) was recovered during a study of OX40 agonist ivuxolimab in advanced cancers. Study as a whole: Participants, approximately 83% male, averaged about 59 years of age, ranging from roughly 20 to 80. People who had prior anti-PD-1, anti-PD-L1 or anti-CTLA-4 therapy could take part, and under 50% had some. Study outcomes and limitations: Circulating CD4+ and CD8+ T cells showed clonal expansion by week 6 at 0.1 to 3.0 mg/kg.

Assay: immunoSEQ multiplex PCR; the TCRdb copy retains only in-frame clones and omits some. This table holds tens of thousands of clones, 85% to 95% found once. CDR3 length: 16 amino acids. CDR1 and CDR2 (germline): MNHEY, SMNVEV (reference sequence). V was shortened by 8 bases and J by 0 bases, with 16 bases between the two germline ends. A note on this clone: Its cognate antigen is unknown.

The receptor's source is an adult with an advanced solid tumor such as melanoma, head and neck, liver or kidney cancer. This chain connects TRBV27 to TRBJ2-2; a possible D gene is TRBD2 (6 bases). The input for sequencing was CD4+ or CD8+ T cells sorted from blood, taken in a trial of the OX40 agonist ivuxolimab. CDR3 bases: TGTGCCAGCTCGTCTCGCGGGACCGCGAACACCGGGGAGCTGTTTTTT. Protein sequence: CASSSRGTANTGELFF.